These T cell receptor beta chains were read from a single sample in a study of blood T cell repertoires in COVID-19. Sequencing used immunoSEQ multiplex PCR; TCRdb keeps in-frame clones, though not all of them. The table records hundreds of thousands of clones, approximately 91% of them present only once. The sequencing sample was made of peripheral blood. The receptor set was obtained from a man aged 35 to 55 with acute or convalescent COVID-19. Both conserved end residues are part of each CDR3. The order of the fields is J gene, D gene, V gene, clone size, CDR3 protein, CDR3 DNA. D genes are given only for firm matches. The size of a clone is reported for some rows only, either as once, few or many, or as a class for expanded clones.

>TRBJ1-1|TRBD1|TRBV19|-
CASSAPTGGTEAFF
TGTGCCAGTAGTGCCCCAACAGGGGGTACTGAAGCTTTCTTT
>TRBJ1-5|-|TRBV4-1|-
CASSQEGVGNQPQHF
TGCGCCAGCAGCCAAGAGGGAGTGGGCAATCAGCCCCAGCATTTT
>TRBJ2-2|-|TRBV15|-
CATSRDRSPTGELFF
TGTGCCACCAGCAGAGATCGGAGTCCCACCGGGGAGCTGTTTTTT
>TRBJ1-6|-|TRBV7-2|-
CASSFGGAYNSPLHF
TGTGCCAGCAGCTTTGGCGGGGCATATAATTCACCCCTCCACTTT
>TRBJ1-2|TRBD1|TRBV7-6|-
CASSYAGGYGYTF
TGTGCCAGCAGCTATGCAGGGGGCTATGGCTACACCTTC
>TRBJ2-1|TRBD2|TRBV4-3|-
CASSQDDREVHNEQFF
TGCGCCAGCAGCCAAGATGACCGGGAGGTCCACAATGAGCAGTTCTTC
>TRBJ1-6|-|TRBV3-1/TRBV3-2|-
CASSPRGNNSPLHF
TGTGCCAGCAGCCCTAGAGGGAATAATTCACCCCTCCACTTT
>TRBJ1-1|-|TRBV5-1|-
CASSLAGRRVAEAFF
TGCGCCAGCAGCTTGGCGGGCAGGCGGGTAGCTGAAGCTTTCTTT
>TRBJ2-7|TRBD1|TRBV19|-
CASSADRGLPNEQYF
TGTGCCAGTAGTGCCGACAGGGGCCTCCCCAACGAGCAGTACTTC
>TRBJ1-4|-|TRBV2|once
CASREGGVEKLFF
TGTGCCAGCCGTGAGGGGGGGGTTGAAAAACTGTTTTTT
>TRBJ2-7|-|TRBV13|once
CASSRVAYEQYF
TGTGCCAGCAGCCGAGTCGCCTACGAGCAGTACTTC
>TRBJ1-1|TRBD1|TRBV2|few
CASIRQGPEYTEAFF
TGTGCCAGCATTAGACAGGGCCCGGAGTACACTGAAGCTTTCTTT
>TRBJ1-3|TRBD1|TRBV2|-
CASSAGTGLYSGNTIYF
TGTGCCAGCAGCGCCGGGACAGGTCTATACTCTGGAAACACCATATATTTT
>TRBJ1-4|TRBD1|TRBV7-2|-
CASSSLRDRNLGGKLFF
TGTGCCAGCAGCTCCCTCCGGGACAGGAATTTGGGAGGAAAACTGTTTTTT
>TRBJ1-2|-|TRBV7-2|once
CASSPQQNGGYTF
TGTGCCAGCAGCCCGCAGCAAAACGGGGGCTACACCTTC
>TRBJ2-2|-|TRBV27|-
CASSFRTRTGELFF
TGTGCCAGCAGTTTCCGGACTCGCACCGGGGAGCTGTTTTTT
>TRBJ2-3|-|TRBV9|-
CASSVSSAGDTQYF
TGTGCCAGCAGCGTATCTAGCGCGGGGGATACGCAGTATTTT
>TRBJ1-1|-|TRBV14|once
CASNGQQNTEAFF
TGTGCCAGCAACGGACAGCAGAACACTGAAGCTTTCTTT
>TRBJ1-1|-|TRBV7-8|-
CASSLASGVLNTEAFF
TGTGCCAGCAGCTTAGCGTCCGGGGTTTTAAATACTGAAGCTTTCTTT
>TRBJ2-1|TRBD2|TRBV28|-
CASSSTSGRGKEQFF
TGTGCCAGCAGTTCTACTAGCGGGAGGGGTAAGGAGCAGTTCTTC
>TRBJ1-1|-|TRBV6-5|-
CASRREGGTEAFF
TGTGCCAGCAGACGGGAAGGCGGCACTGAAGCTTTCTTT
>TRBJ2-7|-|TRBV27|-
CASSFKQGNEQYF
TGTGCCAGCAGTTTTAAACAGGGAAACGAGCAGTACTTC
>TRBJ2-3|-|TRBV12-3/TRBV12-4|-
CASNPSGTDTQYF
TGTGCCAGCAATCCCTCAGGCACAGATACGCAGTATTTT
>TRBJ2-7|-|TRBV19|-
CASPPEGIYEQYF
TGTGCCAGTCCCCCTGAGGGAATCTACGAGCAGTACTTC
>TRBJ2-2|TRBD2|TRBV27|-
CASSRAGLAGGRGTGELFF
TGTGCCAGCAGTCGGGCAGGACTAGCGGGAGGGCGGGGGACCGGGGAGCTGTTTTTT
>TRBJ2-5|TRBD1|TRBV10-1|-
CASSENAGGQETQYF
TGCGCCAGCAGTGAGAACGCAGGGGGTCAGGAGACCCAGTACTTC
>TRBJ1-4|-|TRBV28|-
CASSPGTENEKLFF
TGTGCCAGCAGTCCCGGGACTGAAAATGAAAAACTGTTTTTT
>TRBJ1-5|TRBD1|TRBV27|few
CASSGGPGGLSSNQPQHF
TGTGCCAGCAGCGGGGGGCCAGGGGGCCTATCAAGCAATCAGCCCCAGCATTTT
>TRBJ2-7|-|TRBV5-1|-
CASSFTGEQYF
TGCGCCAGCAGCTTTACAGGGGAGCAGTACTTC
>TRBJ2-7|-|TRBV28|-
CASSLSGVSSYEQYF
TGTGCCAGCAGTTTATCAGGGGTCTCCTCCTACGAGCAGTACTTC